This T cell receptor (beta chain) was documented in a study of post-analysis software for immune sequencing data. Findings of the study overall: Compared with controls, patients had more of five TRBV segments, including TRBV5-6, TRBV5-1 and TRBV20-1.

Germline V gene sequence: CDR1 SQVTM, CDR2 ANQGSEA. V dropped 3 bases and J dropped 3; count of bases not matched to a gene: 3. This CDR3 has 13 residues. A remark on this clonotype: Its antigen is still unknown.

Libraries were made from TCR beta cDNA, and they carried unique molecular identifiers. Yield was roughly 0.5 million cDNA molecules from approximately 0.91 to 9.4 million T cells. Via MiXCR, TCRdb re-called the PCR reads, giving one row per CDR3 protein. The sample records about 430,000 distinct CDR3 sequences, 30% to 40% being singletons. J is TRBJ2-7 and V is TRBV29-1, with 9 bases identical to TRBD1. The clonotype was recovered from a girl aged 2-9 years with multiple sclerosis. The sequencing input was blood. CDR3 loop: CSVDQDRGYEQYF. The CDR3 DNA follows: TGCAGCGTTGATCAGGACAGGGGCTACGAGCAGTACTTC.